This T cell receptor (beta chain) was retrieved from a study of post-analysis software for immune sequencing data. Whole-study results and caveats: Patients used a handful of TRBV segments, including TRBV5-6, TRBV5-1 and TRBV20-1, more often than controls.

Prepared libraries of TCR beta cDNA carried unique molecular identifiers. Each CDR3 protein is one row after TCRdb ran MiXCR on the PCR reads. The table shows about 540,000 distinct CDR3 sequences, with under 40% occurring only once. The CDR3 has 15 amino acids. The germline V gene encodes CDR1 SGHDT and CDR2 YYEEEE. Trimming cost V 4 bases and J 3 bases, with 14 bases left between them. On this clonotype itself: Its antigen is undetermined.

The receptor was isolated from a girl under 18 with multiple sclerosis. The sequenced material came from blood. The chain recombines TRBV5-6 with TRBJ2-4; TRBD2 is a possible D gene (8 bases). The CDR3 nucleotides are TGTGCCAGCAGCCCAGGGGGACTAGTCAAAAACATTCAGTACTTC. It translates to CASSPGGLVKNIQYF.